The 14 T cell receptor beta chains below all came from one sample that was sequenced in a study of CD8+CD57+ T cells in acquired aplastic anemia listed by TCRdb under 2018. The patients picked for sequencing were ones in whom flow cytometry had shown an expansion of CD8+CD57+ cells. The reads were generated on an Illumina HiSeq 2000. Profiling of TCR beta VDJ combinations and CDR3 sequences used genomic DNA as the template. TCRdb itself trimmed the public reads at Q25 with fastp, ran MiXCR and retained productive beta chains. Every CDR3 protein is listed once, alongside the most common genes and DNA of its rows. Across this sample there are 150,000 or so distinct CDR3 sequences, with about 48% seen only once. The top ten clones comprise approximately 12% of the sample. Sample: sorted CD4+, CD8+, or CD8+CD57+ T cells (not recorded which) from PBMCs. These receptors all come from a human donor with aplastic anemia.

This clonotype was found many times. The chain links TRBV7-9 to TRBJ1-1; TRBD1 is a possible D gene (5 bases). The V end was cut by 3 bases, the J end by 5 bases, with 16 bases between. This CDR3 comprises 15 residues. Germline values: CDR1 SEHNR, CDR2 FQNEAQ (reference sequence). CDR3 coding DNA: TGTGCCAGCAGCTTTGGGGGGGGTTTATTGACTGAAGCTTTCTTT. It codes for CASSFGGGLLTEAFF. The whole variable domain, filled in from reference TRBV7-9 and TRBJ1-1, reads DTGVSQNPRHKITKRGQNVTFRCDPISEHNRLYWYRQTLGQGPEFLTYFQNEAQLEKSRLLSDRFSAERPKGSFSTLEIQRTEQGDSAMYLCASSFGGGLLTEAFFGQGTRLTVV.

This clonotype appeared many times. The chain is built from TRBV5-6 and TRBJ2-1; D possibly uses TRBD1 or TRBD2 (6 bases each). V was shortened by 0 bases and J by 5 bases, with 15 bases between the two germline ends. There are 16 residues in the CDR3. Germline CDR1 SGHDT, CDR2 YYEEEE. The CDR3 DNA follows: TGTGCCAGCAGCTTGGTCGGGGGCGCACCCGACAATGAGCAGTTCTTC. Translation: CASSLVGGAPDNEQFF.

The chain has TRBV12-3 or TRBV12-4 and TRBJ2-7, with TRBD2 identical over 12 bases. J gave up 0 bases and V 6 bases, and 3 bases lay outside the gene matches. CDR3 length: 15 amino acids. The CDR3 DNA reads TGTGCCAGCAGCTGGACTAGCGGGGACTCCTACGAGCAGTACTTC. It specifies CASSWTSGDSYEQYF.

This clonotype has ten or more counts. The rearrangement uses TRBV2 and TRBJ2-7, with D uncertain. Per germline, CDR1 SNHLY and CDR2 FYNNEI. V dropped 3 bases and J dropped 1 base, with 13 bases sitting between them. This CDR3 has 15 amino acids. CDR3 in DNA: TGTGCCAGCAGTGAGCGGCCCCCCCGGTCCTACGAGCAGTACTTC. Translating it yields CASSERPPRSYEQYF.

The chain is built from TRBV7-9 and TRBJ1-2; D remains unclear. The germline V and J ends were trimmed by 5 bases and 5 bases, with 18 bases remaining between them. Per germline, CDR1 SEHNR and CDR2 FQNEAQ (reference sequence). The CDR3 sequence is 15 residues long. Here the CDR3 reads CASSDWRESSYGYTF. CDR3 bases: TGTGCCAGCAGCGATTGGAGGGAATCCTCTTATGGCTACACCTTC. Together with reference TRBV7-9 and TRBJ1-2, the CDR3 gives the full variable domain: DTGVSQNPRHKITKRGQNVTFRCDPISEHNRLYWYRQTLGQGPEFLTYFQNEAQLEKSRLLSDRFSAERPKGSFSTLEIQRTEQGDSAMYLCASSDWRESSYGYTFGSGTRLTVV.

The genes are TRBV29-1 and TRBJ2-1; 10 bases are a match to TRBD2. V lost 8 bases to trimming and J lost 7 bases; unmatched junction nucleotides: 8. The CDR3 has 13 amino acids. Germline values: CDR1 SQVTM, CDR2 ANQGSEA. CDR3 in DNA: TGCAGCCTACAAGCGGGGGGGCAAAATGAGCAGTTCTTC. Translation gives CSLQAGGQNEQFF.

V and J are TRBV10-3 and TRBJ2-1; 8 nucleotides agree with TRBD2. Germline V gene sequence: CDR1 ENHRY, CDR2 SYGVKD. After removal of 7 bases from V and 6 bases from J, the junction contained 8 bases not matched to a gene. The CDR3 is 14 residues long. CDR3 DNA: TGTGCCATCAAGTTAGCCGGGGGGGCCAATGAGCAGTTCTTC. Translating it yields CAIKLAGGANEQFF.

The CDR3 nucleotides are TGTGCCAGCAGCAACCTCGGGGGGCCGAACTATGGCTACACCTTC. It is translated as CASSNLGGPNYGYTF. This rearrangement joins TRBV7-8 to TRBJ1-2; maybe TRBD1 (6 bases). CDR1 is SGHVS and CDR2 is FQNEAQ in the germline V gene. This CDR3 has 15 amino acids. The germline V and J ends were trimmed by 5 bases and 2 bases, with 15 bases remaining between them.

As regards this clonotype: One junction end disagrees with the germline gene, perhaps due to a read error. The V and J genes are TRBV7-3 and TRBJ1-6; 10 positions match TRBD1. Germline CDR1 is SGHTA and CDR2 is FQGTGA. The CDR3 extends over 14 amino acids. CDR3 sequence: CAISVGTGDSPLHF. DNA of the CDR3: TGTGCCATCAGCGTCGGGACAGGGGATTCACCCCTCCACTTT.

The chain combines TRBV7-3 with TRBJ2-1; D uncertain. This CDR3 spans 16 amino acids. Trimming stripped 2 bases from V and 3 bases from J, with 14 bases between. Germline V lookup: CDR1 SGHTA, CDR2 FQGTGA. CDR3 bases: TGTGCCAGCAGCTTAGGGTTCCGGGCCGACTACAATGAGCAGTTCTTC. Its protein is CASSLGFRADYNEQFF.

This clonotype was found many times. The CDR3 sequence is CASSITGYTEAFF. In nucleotides, the CDR3 is TGTGCCAGTAGTATTACAGGGTACACTGAAGCTTTCTTT. V and J are TRBV19 and TRBJ1-1; D is possibly TRBD1 (6 bases). The CDR3 has 13 residues. With 3 bases removed from V and 3 bases from J, the gap between germline ends came to 8 bases. Germline values: CDR1 LNHDA, CDR2 SQIVND (reference sequence).

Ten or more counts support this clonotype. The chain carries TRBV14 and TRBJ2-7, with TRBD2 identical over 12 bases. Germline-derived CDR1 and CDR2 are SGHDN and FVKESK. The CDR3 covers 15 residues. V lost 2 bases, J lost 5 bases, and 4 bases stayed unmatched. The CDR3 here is CASSQWTSGDHEQYF. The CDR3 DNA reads TGTGCCAGCAGCCAATGGACTAGCGGGGACCACGAGCAGTACTTC.

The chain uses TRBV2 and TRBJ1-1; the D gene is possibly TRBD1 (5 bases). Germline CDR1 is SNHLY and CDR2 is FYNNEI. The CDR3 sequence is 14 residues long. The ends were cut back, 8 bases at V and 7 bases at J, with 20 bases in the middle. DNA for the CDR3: TGTGCCAGCGAACCGGGGGTCGGGGGTGATGAAGCTTTCTTT. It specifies CASEPGVGGDEAFF.

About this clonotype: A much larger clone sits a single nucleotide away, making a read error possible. The CDR3 nucleotides are TGTGCCAGCAGTGAAGAGCCGGGAACTACCCACAATGAGCAGTTCTTC. This codes for CASSEEPGTTHNEQFF. V usage is TRBV6-1 and J usage is TRBJ2-1; perhaps TRBD2 as D (5 bases). Between the trimmed V and J ends, which lost 1 base and 5 bases, there was a span of 15 bases. Germline V lookup: CDR1 MNHNS, CDR2 SASEGT. This CDR3 has 16 residues.